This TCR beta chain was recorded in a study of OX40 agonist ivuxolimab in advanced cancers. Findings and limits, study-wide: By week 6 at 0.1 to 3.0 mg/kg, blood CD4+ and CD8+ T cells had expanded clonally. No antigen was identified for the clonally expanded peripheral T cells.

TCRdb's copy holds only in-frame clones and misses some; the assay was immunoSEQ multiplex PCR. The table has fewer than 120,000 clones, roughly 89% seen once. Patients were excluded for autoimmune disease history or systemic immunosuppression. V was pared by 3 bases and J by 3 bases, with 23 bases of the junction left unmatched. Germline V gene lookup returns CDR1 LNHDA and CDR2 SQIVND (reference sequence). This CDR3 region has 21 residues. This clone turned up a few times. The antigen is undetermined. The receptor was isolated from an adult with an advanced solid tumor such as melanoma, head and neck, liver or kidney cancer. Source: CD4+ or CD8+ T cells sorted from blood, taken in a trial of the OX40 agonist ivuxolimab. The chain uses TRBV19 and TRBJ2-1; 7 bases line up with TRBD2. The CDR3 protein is CASSMFSPASGEPAYYNEQFF. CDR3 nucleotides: TGTGCCAGTAGTATGTTCTCCCCAGCTAGCGGTGAACCAGCCTACTACAATGAGCAGTTCTTC. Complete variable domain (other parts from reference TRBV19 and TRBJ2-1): DGGITQSPKYLFRKEGQNVTLSCEQNLNHDAMYWYRQDPGQGLRLIYYSQIVNDFQKGDIAEGYSVSREKKESFPLTVTSAQKNPTAFYLCASSMFSPASGEPAYYNEQFFGPGTRLTVL.